These T cell receptor beta chains were read from a single sample in a study of prognosis after radiotherapy for stage I lung cancer. MiXCR was run by TCRdb on the multiplex PCR reads, yielding one entry per CDR3 protein. The sample holds 30,000 to 40,000 distinct CDR3 sequences, 30% to 35% seen once. Sequenced here: PBMCs, sampled before or after stereotactic body radiation therapy (not recorded which). Receptors originate from a donor over 45 with non-small cell lung cancer. Both conserved end residues are part of each CDR3. Size is omitted from some rows. Given values are once, few, many or a class for expanded clones.

>TRBJ2-2|TRBV24-1|14|NA
CATGRGHGIGELFF
>TRBJ2-5|TRBV6-2/TRBV6-3|16|NA
CASSDLGTGGGYTQYF
>TRBJ2-2|TRBV12-3/TRBV12-4|16|medium-sized
CASSSGTGGAVGELFF
>TRBJ2-5|TRBV11-3|15|NA
CASSLGPGPQETQYF
>TRBJ2-1|TRBV6-1|13|NA
CASRGLAGNEQFF
>TRBJ2-1|TRBV3-1|15|many
CASSPRARASDEQFF
>TRBJ2-3|TRBV18|16|many
CASSPRQGASTDTQYF
>TRBJ2-2|TRBV7-9|17|many
CASSSPPGTGYTGELFF
>TRBJ2-6|TRBV12-5|15|NA
CAIAKDSAGANVLTF
>TRBJ2-1|TRBV20-1|15|NA
CSARDPLAGNNEQFF
>TRBJ1-3|TRBV4-3|17|NA
CASSQEGNSFSGNTIYF
>TRBJ2-5|TRBV2|16|many
CASSGGTGRRQETQYF
>TRBJ1-1|TRBV19|14|many
CASSWTGRNTEAFF
>TRBJ2-3|TRBV11-3|14|many
CASSYNLPTDTQYF
>TRBJ2-1|TRBV29-1|13|many
CSVVWLARNEQFF
>TRBJ1-4|TRBV6-1|20|NA
CASSGCRGDTGDLTNEKLFF